The 7 T cell receptor beta chains given below trace back to one sample, sequenced in a study of cytomegalovirus exposure and HLA in healthy donors. Produced via immunoSEQ multiplex PCR; TCRdb's table is partial and in-frame only. Of roughly 220,000 clones in the sample, over 80% were seen once. The material sequenced was PBMCs. The receptors stem from a woman aged 25-40 years in good health and CMV-seropositive.

V and J are TRBV6-5 and TRBJ1-5; TRBD1 matches at 7 bases. J gave up 7 bases and V 6 bases, and 6 bases lay outside the gene matches. CDR3 size: 13 residues. In germline, CDR1 is MNHEY, CDR2 SVGAGI. This CDR3 is CASSPGGWQPQHF. Written as DNA, the CDR3 is TGTGCCAGCAGCCCAGGGGGTTGGCAGCCCCAGCATTTT.

This clone was seen just once. The chain carries TRBV29-1 and TRBJ1-3; TRBD1 is a possible D gene (5 bases). Germline V lookup: CDR1 SQVTM, CDR2 ANQGSEA. The CDR3 loop spans 17 amino acids. The V and J ends lost 5 bases and 0 bases respectively, with 20 bases between them. CDR3 region: CSVFGLGTSGSGNTIYF. CDR3 bases: TGCAGCGTTTTTGGTCTGGGGACCTCGGGCTCTGGAAACACCATATATTTT.

The gene calls are TRBV2 and TRBJ1-1; maybe TRBD1 (5 bases). This CDR3 region has 14 residues. Germline V gives CDR1 SNHLY, CDR2 FYNNEI. With 6 bases removed from V and 1 base from J, the gap between germline ends came to 12 bases. The CDR3 is CASRGVSRNTEAFF. The CDR3 DNA sequence: TGTGCCAGCAGGGGGGTATCGCGGAACACTGAAGCTTTCTTT. Drawing the rest from reference TRBV2 and TRBJ1-1, the complete variable domain is EPEVTQTPSHQVTQMGQEVILRCVPISNHLYFYWYRQILGQKVEFLVSFYNNEISEKSEIFDDQFSVERPDGSNFTLKIRSTKLEDSAMYFCASRGVSRNTEAFFGQGTRLTVV.

V and J are TRBV30 and TRBJ1-2; maybe TRBD1 (5 bases). Looked up from germline, CDR1 is GTSNPN and CDR2 is SVGIG (reference sequence). Trimming shortened V by 1 base and J by 4 bases, and 10 bases separated the two germline ends. This CDR3 spans 13 amino acids. The CDR3 loop reads CAWSGGQGYGYTF. The CDR3 DNA sequence: TGTGCCTGGAGTGGCGGTCAGGGCTATGGCTACACCTTC.

The rearrangement joins TRBV9 to TRBJ2-5; D not certain. Trimming left V 4 bases short and J 4 bases short, with 11 bases between. In germline, CDR1 is SGDLS, CDR2 YYNGEE. The CDR3 has 13 amino acids. CDR3 coding DNA: TGTGCCAGCAGCCGGAGTCATGTAGAGACCCAGTACTTC. This codes for CASSRSHVETQYF.

CDR3 sequence reads: CASQLGYRYQPQHF. DNA of the CDR3: TGTGCCAGCCAGTTAGGTTATCGGTATCAGCCCCAGCATTTT. The chain employs TRBV28 and TRBJ1-5, with D unclear. Per germline, CDR1 MDHEN and CDR2 SYDVKM. The CDR3 length is 14 residues. V dropped 8 bases and J dropped 5 bases, with 16 bases sitting between them.

The chain combines TRBV10-3 with TRBJ2-5, with D possibly matching TRBD2 (5 bases). V lost 5 bases, J lost 5 bases, and 9 bases lay in between. The CDR3 consists of 12 residues. Looked up from germline, CDR1 is ENHRY and CDR2 is SYGVKD. This CDR3 is CAISPGEETQYF. In nucleotides, the CDR3 is TGTGCCATCAGTCCCGGGGAGGAGACCCAGTACTTC.